These 2 T cell receptor beta chains originate from one sample sequenced in a study of T-cell reconstitution after alpha-beta-depleted transplantation in children. Unique molecular identifiers were incorporated during preparation of the TCRbeta library. TCRdb used MiXCR to reprocess the PCR reads, holding one entry per CDR3 protein. This sample has about 120,000 distinct CDR3 sequences, with 20% to 25% found just once. This material consisted of PBMCs, mostly from graft donor cells, taken 180 days after TCRalphabeta/CD19-depleted stem cell transplant. The receptor set was obtained from a male patient between 2 and 9 years old who had a stem cell transplant for chronic granulomatous disease, so the T cells may come from the graft donor.

This clonotype appeared many times. This rearrangement joins TRBV15 to TRBJ1-2; TRBD1 is a possible D gene (6 bases). The CDR3 is made up of 20 amino acids. CDR1 is LNHNV, CDR2 YYDKDF, per germline (reference sequence). The germline V and J ends were trimmed by 3 bases and 4 bases, with 30 bases remaining between them. The CDR3 DNA follows: TGTGCCACCAGCAGTCGCTTCTACAACGTTTTAAGGGGGGCCCGCTATGGCTACACCTTC. It is translated as CATSSRFYNVLRGARYGYTF. The full variable domain, its missing parts supplied by reference TRBV15 and TRBJ1-2, is DAMVIQNPRYQVTQFGKPVTLSCSQTLNHNVMYWYQQKSSQAPKLLFHYYDKDFNNEADTPDNFQSRRPNTSFCFLDIRSPGLGDTAMYLCATSSRFYNVLRGARYGYTFGSGTRLTVV.

This clonotype came up many times. The chain recombines TRBV20-1 with TRBJ1-1; D gene uncertain. The length of the CDR3 is 12 residues. CDR1 and CDR2 (germline): DFQATT, SNEGSKA (reference sequence). The CDR3 spells CRVVGPNTEAFF. The CDR3 nucleotides read TGCAGAGTGGTAGGACCGAACACTGAAGCTTTCTTT.